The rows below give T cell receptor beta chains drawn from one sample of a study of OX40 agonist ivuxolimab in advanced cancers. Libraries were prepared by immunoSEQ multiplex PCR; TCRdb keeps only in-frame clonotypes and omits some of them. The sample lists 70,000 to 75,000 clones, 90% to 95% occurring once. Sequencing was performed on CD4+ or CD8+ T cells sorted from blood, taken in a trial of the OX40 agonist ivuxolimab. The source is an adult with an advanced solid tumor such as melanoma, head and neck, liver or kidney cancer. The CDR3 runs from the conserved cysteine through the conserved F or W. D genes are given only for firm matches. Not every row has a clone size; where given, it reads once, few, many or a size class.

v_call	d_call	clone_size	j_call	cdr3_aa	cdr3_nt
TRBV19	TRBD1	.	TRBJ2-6	CASSPGQGDLGANVLTF	TGTGCCAGTTCTCCGGGACAGGGGGATCTTGGGGCCAACGTCCTGACTTTC
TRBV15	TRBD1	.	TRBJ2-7	CATSRRQGFHEQYF	TGTGCCACCAGCAGACGACAGGGTTTCCACGAGCAGTACTTC
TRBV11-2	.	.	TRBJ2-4	CASSWSSGSNIQYF	TGTGCCAGCAGCTGGAGCAGTGGCTCAAACATTCAGTACTTC
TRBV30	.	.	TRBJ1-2	CAWSTAVPYGYTF	TGTGCCTGGAGTACGGCAGTCCCCTATGGCTACACCTTC
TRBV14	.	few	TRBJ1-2	CASSQTENYGYTF	TGTGCCAGCAGCCAGACAGAGAACTATGGCTACACCTTC
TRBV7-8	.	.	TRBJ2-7	CASYTDVGGNGEQYF	TGTGCCAGCTATACCGACGTCGGAGGGAACGGAGAGCAGTACTTC
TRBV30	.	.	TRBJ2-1	CAWSVKLAEQFF	TGTGCCTGGAGTGTAAAGCTGGCCGAGCAGTTCTTC
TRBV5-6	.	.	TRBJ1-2	CASSLGVSYTF	TGTGCCAGCAGCTTGGGGGTGAGCTACACCTTC
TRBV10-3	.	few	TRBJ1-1	CAISGRGTSDRSGHTEAFF	TGTGCCATCAGTGGCAGAGGGACCTCTGACAGGTCTGGGCACACTGAAGCTTTCTTT
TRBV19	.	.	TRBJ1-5	CASSMRNQPQHF	TGTGCCAGTAGTATGCGCAATCAGCCCCAGCATTTT
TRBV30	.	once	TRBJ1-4	CAWRPRQANEKLFF	TGTGCCTGGAGACCCCGACAGGCTAATGAAAAACTGTTTTTT
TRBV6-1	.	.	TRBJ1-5	CASSVIATNSNQPQHF	TGTGCCAGCAGTGTTATCGCGACAAATAGCAATCAGCCCCAGCATTTT
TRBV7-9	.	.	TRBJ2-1	CASSPAGARNEQFF	TGTGCCAGCAGCCCCGCGGGGGCGCGCAATGAGCAGTTCTTC
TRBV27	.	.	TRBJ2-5	CASSFQTHQTQYF	TGTGCCAGCAGCTTCCAGACCCATCAGACCCAGTACTTC
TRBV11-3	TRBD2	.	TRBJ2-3	CASSTVGEGTQYF	TGTGCCAGCAGCACCGTTGGGGAGGGTACGCAGTATTTT
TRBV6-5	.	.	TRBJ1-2	CASSSSGTYGYTF	TGTGCCAGCAGTTCCTCAGGAACCTATGGCTACACCTTC
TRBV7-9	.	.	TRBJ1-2	CASSLVGGQNYGYTF	TGTGCCAGCAGCTTAGTGGGAGGACAAAACTATGGCTACACCTTC
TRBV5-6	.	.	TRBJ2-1	CASTRWGEQFF	TGTGCCAGCACCCGATGGGGTGAGCAGTTCTTC
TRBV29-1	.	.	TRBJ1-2	CSSWEGEDYGYTF	TGCAGCAGTTGGGAAGGGGAGGACTATGGCTACACCTTC
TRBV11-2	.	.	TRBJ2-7	CASSLVAAPYEQYF	TGTGCCAGCAGCTTAGTTGCGGCGCCCTACGAGCAGTACTTC
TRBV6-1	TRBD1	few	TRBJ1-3	CASSEGQSSGNTIYF	TGTGCCAGCAGTGAGGGACAGAGCTCTGGAAACACCATATATTTT
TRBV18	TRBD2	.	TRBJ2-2	CASSPPGLAGPNTGELFF	TGTGCCAGCTCACCACCCGGACTAGCGGGACCGAACACCGGGGAGCTGTTTTTT
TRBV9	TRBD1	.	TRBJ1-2	CASGGQTTLRNYGYTF	TGTGCCAGCGGGGGACAGACCACCCTTCGTAACTATGGCTACACCTTC
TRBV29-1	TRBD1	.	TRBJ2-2	CSTSGGSGTGELFF	TGCAGCACTTCAGGGGGCTCAGGCACCGGGGAGCTGTTTTTT
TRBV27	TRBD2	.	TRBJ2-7	CASSPNLFPGTSGTEQYF	TGTGCCAGCAGTCCCAACTTATTCCCCGGGACTAGCGGGACCGAGCAGTACTTC
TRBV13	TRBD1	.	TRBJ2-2	CASSPDSTGTGELFF	TGTGCCAGCAGCCCGGACTCGACAGGGACCGGGGAGCTGTTTTTT
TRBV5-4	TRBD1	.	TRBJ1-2	CASRAGTENYGYTF	TGTGCCAGCAGGGCCGGGACAGAAAACTATGGCTACACCTTC
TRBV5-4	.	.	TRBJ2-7	CASSRGGAEDEQYF	TGTGCCAGCAGCCGTGGGGGGGCTGAGGACGAGCAGTACTTC
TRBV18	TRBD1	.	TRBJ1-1	CASSPTGVGTEAFF	TGTGCCAGCTCACCGACAGGGGTGGGTACTGAAGCTTTCTTT
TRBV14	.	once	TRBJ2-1	CASSQRQLDYYNEQFF	TGTGCCAGCAGCCAAAGACAGTTGGACTACTACAATGAGCAGTTCTTC
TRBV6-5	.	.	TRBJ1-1	CASSYSSRQLNTEAFF	TGTGCCAGCAGTTACTCGAGTCGGCAACTTAACACTGAAGCTTTCTTT
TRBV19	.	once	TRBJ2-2	CASSVGTDTGELFF	TGTGCCAGTTCTGTGGGAACGGACACCGGGGAGCTGTTTTTT
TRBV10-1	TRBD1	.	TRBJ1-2	CASSAGTGIGGYTF	TGCGCCAGCAGTGCAGGGACAGGGATCGGTGGCTACACCTTC
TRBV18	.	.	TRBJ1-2	CASSPTGTNHGYTF	TGTGCCAGCTCACCTACCGGGACAAACCATGGCTACACCTTC
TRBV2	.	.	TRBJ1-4	CASMGAVPGVKLFF	TGTGCCAGCATGGGGGCTGTCCCTGGGGTAAAACTGTTTTTT
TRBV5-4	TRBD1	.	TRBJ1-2	CASSISDRGIYGYTF	TGTGCCAGCAGCATTTCGGACAGGGGTATCTATGGCTACACCTTC
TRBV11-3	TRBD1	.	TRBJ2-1	CASSQRQGAWNEQFF	TGTGCCAGCAGCCAAAGACAGGGGGCATGGAATGAGCAGTTCTTC
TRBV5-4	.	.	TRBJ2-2	CASSLTKRNTGELFF	TGTGCCAGCAGCTTGACTAAACGGAACACCGGGGAGCTGTTTTTT
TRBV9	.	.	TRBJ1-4	CASSVGVSTNEKLFF	TGTGCCAGCAGCGTCGGGGTGTCAACTAATGAAAAACTGTTTTTT
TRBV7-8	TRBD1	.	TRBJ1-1	CASSPEGRGHPEAFF	TGTGCCAGCAGCCCAGAGGGCAGGGGGCATCCTGAAGCTTTCTTT
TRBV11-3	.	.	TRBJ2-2	CASSFSQGLTGELFF	TGTGCCAGCAGCTTTAGTCAGGGATTGACCGGGGAGCTGTTTTTT
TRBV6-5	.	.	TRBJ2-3	CASSSGSTTDTQYF	TGTGCCAGCAGTTCGGGGTCCACCACAGATACGCAGTATTTT
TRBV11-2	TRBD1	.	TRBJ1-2	CASSSGTGGGLYGYTF	TGTGCCAGCAGTTCCGGGACAGGGGGCGGCCTCTATGGCTACACCTTC
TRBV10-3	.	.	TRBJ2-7	CAIRLDGTYEQYF	TGTGCCATCAGGCTGGACGGAACCTACGAGCAGTACTTC
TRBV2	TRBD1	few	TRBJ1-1	CASSIQGARAEAFF	TGTGCCAGCAGCATCCAGGGGGCGCGGGCTGAAGCTTTCTTT
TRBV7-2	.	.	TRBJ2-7	CASSFPTAGDYEQYF	TGTGCCAGCAGCTTCCCCACGGCAGGTGACTACGAGCAGTACTTC
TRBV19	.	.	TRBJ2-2	CASSIDRGDTGELFF	TGTGCCAGTAGTATAGACAGAGGAGACACCGGGGAGCTGTTTTTT
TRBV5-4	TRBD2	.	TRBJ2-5	CASSAGLAGVMETQYF	TGTGCCAGCAGCGCGGGACTAGCGGGAGTAATGGAGACCCAGTACTTC
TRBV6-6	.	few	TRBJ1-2	CASSPPGRTNYGYTF	TGTGCCAGCAGTCCCCCAGGGAGGACTAACTATGGCTACACCTTC
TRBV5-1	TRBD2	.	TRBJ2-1	CASSPGTSPVRDEQFF	TGCGCCAGCAGCCCCGGGACTAGCCCCGTTCGGGATGAGCAGTTCTTC
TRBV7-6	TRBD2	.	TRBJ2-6	CASSLGGFLAGLSGANVLTF	TGTGCCAGCAGCTTAGGGGGGTTCCTAGCGGGCCTCTCTGGGGCCAACGTCCTGACTTTC